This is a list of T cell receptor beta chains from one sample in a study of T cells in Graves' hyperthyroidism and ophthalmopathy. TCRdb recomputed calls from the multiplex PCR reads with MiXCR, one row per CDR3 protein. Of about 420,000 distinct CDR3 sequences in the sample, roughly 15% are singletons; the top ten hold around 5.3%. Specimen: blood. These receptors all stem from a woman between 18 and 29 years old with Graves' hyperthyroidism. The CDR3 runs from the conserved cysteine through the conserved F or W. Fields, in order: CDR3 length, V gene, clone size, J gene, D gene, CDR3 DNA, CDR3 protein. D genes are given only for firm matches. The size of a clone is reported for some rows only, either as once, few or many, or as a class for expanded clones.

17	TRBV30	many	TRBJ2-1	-	TGTGCCTGGAGTGGGGGTGGGGCGGGGTCCTCCTACAATGAGCAGTTCTTC	CAWSGGGAGSSYNEQFF
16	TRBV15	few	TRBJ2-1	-	TGTGCCACCAGCGGAGACAGCTTAATCTCCTACAATGAGCAGTTCTTC	CATSGDSLISYNEQFF
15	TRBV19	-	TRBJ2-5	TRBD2	TGTGCCAGTAGTGCCAGACTAGCGAAGCAAGAGACCCAGTACTTC	CASSARLAKQETQYF
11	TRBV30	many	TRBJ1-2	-	TGTGCCTGGAGTGTGGGATCTGGCTACACCTTC	CAWSVGSGYTF
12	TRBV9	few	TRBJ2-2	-	TGTGCCAGCAGCGTAGTGGCTGGGGAGCTGTTTTTT	CASSVVAGELFF
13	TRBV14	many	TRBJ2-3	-	TGTGCCAGCAGCCAAGATATGAGAGATACGCAGTATTTT	CASSQDMRDTQYF
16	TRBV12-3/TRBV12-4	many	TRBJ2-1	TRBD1	TGTGCCAGCAGTTTAGTATCCGGGACAGGGACCAATGAGCAGTTCTTC	CASSLVSGTGTNEQFF
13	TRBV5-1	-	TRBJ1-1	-	TGCGCCAGCAGCTTGGCCGGACAAGTCCAAGCTTTCTTT	CASSLAGQVQAFF
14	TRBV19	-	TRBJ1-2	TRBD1	TGTGCCAGTAGTATAGCCGGGACAGACTATGGCTACACCTTC	CASSIAGTDYGYTF
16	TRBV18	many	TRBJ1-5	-	TGTGCCAGCTCATTAACAGGGCCAAGGGGCAATCAGCCCCAGCATTTT	CASSLTGPRGNQPQHF
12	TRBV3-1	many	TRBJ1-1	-	TGTGCCAGCAGCCATCTGGAGACTGAAGCTTTCTTT	CASSHLETEAFF
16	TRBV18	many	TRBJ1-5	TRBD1	TGTGCCAGCTCAAACCAGGGACAGGGCGCGACTCAGCCCCAGCATTTT	CASSNQGQGATQPQHF
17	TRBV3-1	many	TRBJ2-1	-	TGTGCCAGCAGCCAAGATTTCACAGAATCATCCTACAATGAGCAGTTCTTC	CASSQDFTESSYNEQFF
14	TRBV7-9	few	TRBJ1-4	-	TGTGCCAGCGGGGACGCGGCAACTAATGAAAAACTGTTTTTT	CASGDAATNEKLFF
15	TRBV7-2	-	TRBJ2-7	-	TGTGCCAGCAGCTTAGATCCGGGACAAAATTACGAGCAGTACTTC	CASSLDPGQNYEQYF
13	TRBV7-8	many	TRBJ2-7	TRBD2	TGTGCCAGCAGCTTGGGACTAGAAGTCGAGCAGTACTTC	CASSLGLEVEQYF
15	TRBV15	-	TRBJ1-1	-	TGTGCCACCAGCAGAGATCTTTGGGCGAACACTGAAGCTTTCTTT	CATSRDLWANTEAFF
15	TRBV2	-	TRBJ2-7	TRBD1	TGTGCCAGCAGTGGAGCCGGGACAGGGCTCAACGAGCAGTACTTC	CASSGAGTGLNEQYF
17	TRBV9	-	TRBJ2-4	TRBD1	TGTGCCAGCAGCCCTCAGGGAGACAGGGCGGTCAAAAACATTCAGTACTTC	CASSPQGDRAVKNIQYF
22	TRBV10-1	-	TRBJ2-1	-	TGTGCCAGCACCGAGGGCCGGGCAGGGGGGGGGATGTACATTGAGTGTTTTGAGTGGCAGTTCTTC	CASTEGRAGGGMYIECFEWQFF
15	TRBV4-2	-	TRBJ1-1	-	TGTGCCAGCAGCCAAGAGAGAACGGGAGGAACTGAAGCTTTCTTT	CASSQERTGGTEAFF
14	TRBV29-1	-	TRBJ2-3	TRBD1	TGCAGCGCCTGGACAGGGGGCCGTACAGATACGCAGTATTTT	CSAWTGGRTDTQYF
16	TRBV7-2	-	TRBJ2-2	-	TGTGCCAGCAGCAAAACGGGACCCCCTAGGCCCGGGGAGCTGTCTTTT	CASSKTGPPRPGELSF
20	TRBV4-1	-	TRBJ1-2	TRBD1	TGCGCCAGCACCCAAGATTCCCAGGGGGCTTTTACGCTTCTTAGCTATGGCTACACCTTC	CASTQDSQGAFTLLSYGYTF
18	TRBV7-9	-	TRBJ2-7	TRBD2	TGTGCCAGCAGCACCCCGCCGGGACTAGCGGGAGGGGGTTACGAGCAGTACTTC	CASSTPPGLAGGGYEQYF
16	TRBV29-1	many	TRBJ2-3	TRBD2	TGCAGCGTTGGGGGGGGGGGAGGCACAGGAGGAGATACGCAGTATTTT	CSVGGGGGTGGDTQYF
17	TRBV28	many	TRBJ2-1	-	TGTGCCAGCAGTCATCTTCCCGGGACGCCGTCCTACAATGAGCAGTTCTTC	CASSHLPGTPSYNEQFF